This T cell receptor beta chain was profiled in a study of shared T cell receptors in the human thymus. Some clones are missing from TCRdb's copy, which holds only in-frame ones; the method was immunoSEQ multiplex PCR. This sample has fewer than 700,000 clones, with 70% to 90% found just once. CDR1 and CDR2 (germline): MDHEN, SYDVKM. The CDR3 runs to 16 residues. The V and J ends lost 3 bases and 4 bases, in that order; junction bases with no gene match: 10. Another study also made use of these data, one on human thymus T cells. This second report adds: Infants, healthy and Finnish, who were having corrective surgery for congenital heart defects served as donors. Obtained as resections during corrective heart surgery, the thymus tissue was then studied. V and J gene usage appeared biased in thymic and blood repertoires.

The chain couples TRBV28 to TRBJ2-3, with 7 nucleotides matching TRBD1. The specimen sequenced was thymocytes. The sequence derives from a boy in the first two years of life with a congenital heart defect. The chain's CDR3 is CASSFSGEGAADTQYF. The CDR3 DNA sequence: TGTGCCAGCAGTTTTAGTGGAGAGGGGGCCGCAGATACGCAGTATTTT.